The 9 T cell receptor beta chains in this list originate from one sample, sequenced in a study of Ad26.COV2.S vaccination and SARS-CoV-2 variants. TCRdb keeps only in-frame clones here, not all; method: immunoSEQ multiplex PCR. The data hold roughly 450,000 clones, with 80% to 95% observed a single time. The treatment here: some 19 received Ad26.COV2.S at low or high dose, single or two shots; several received placebo; per-sample allocation not given. Day 63 after the first injection of vaccine or placebo was the sampling time. Sequencing was performed on peripheral blood, taken in a trial of Ad26.COV2.S vaccine versus placebo. Every receptor here comes from a person aged 18 to 65 who received the Ad26.COV2.S COVID-19 vaccine or a placebo.

The chain combines TRBV30 with TRBJ2-3; D is perhaps TRBD1 or TRBD2 (6 bases each). Germline CDR1 and CDR2: GTSNPN and SVGIG (reference sequence). V was clipped by 5 bases and J by 0 bases, with 24 bases between them. The CDR3 is 18 amino acids. The CDR3 spells CAWSSGPGGRDSTDTQYF. DNA of the CDR3: TGTGCCTGGTCAAGTGGGCCCGGGGGCAGGGACAGCACAGATACGCAGTATTTT.

This clone was seen a handful of times. The gene calls are TRBV7-2 and TRBJ2-7; D possibly corresponds to TRBD1 (6 bases). Germline values: CDR1 SGHTA, CDR2 FQGNSA. The CDR3 is 14 residues long. Trimming cost V 1 base and J 4 bases, with 11 bases left between them. The CDR3 region has the DNA TGTGCCAGCAGCTTAGTTGTCAGGGGATACGAGCAGTACTTC. Residues: CASSLVVRGYEQYF.

The V and J genes are TRBV3-1 (or the pseudogene TRBV3-2) and TRBJ2-7, with D unresolved. The germline gives CDR1 LGHDT, CDR2 YNNKEL (reference sequence). Trimming pared 1 base from V and 0 bases from J, leaving 4 bases between. The CDR3 has 13 amino acids. The DNA for the CDR3 is TGTGCCAGCAGCCAAGTCGCCTCCTACGAGCAGTACTTC. This translates into CASSQVASYEQYF.

This clone was found once. This chain connects TRBV27 to TRBJ2-1; 7 bases fit TRBD2. V lost 2 bases and J lost 2; bases outside the gene matches: 6. Germline values: CDR1 MNHEY, CDR2 SMNVEV (reference sequence). There are 16 residues in the CDR3. CDR3 coding DNA: TGTGCCAGCAGTTTAAAAGCGGGACGGACCTACAATGAGCAGTTCTTC. This encodes CASSLKAGRTYNEQFF.

This chain joins TRBV6-5 and TRBJ2-7; TRBD1 or TRBD2 may be the D gene (7 bases each). V shed 5 bases and J shed 7 bases, with 15 bases lying between them. The CDR3 length is 13 residues. Germline loops: CDR1 MNHEY, CDR2 SVGAGI. The CDR3 loop reads CASSQGGPLEQYF. CDR3 sequence (DNA): TGTGCCAGCAGTCAGGGGGGGCCTTTGGAGCAGTACTTC.

CDR3 DNA: TGTGCCAGTAGTACAACAGGGGCAAATCAGCCCCAGCATTTT. Translated, it gives CASSTTGANQPQHF. This rearrangement joins TRBV19 to TRBJ1-5, with 7 bases identical to TRBD1. The CDR3 runs to 14 residues. V was pared by 4 bases and J by 4 bases, with 4 bases of the junction left unmatched. CDR1 LNHDA and CDR2 SQIVND come from the germline V gene (reference sequence).

The chain combines TRBV4-1 with TRBJ2-5; D is perhaps TRBD2 (5 bases). This CDR3 is built from 14 residues. The V gene lost 0 bases and the J gene lost 5 bases, with 10 bases spanning the gap. The germline gives CDR1 MGHRA, CDR2 YSYEKL. CDR3 sequence reads: CASSQEGVRETQYF. Written as DNA, the CDR3 is TGCGCCAGCAGCCAAGAGGGAGTCCGGGAGACCCAGTACTTC.

The chain joins TRBV2 to TRBJ2-7; 7 positions agree with TRBD1. The V gene end was trimmed by 1 base and the J gene end by 0 bases; junction bases not matched to a gene: 3. CDR1 is SNHLY and CDR2 is FYNNEI in the germline V gene. CDR3 size: 15 residues. CDR3 sequence reads: CASSEGAGGSYEQYF. The CDR3 nucleotides read TGTGCCAGCAGTGAAGGAGCAGGGGGCTCCTACGAGCAGTACTTC. The entire variable domain, with the rest obtained from reference TRBV2 and TRBJ2-7, is as follows: EPEVTQTPSHQVTQMGQEVILRCVPISNHLYFYWYRQILGQKVEFLVSFYNNEISEKSEIFDDQFSVERPDGSNFTLKIRSTKLEDSAMYFCASSEGAGGSYEQYFGPGTRLTVT.

CDR3 sequence reads: CASTKGTTQPYGYTF. In DNA form, the CDR3 reads TGTGCCAGTACTAAAGGGACCACCCAACCCTATGGCTACACCTTC. This chain connects TRBV19 to TRBJ1-2, with a weak D call TRBD1 (5 bases). This CDR3 contains 15 residues. Germline CDR1 reads LNHDA; CDR2 reads SQIVND (reference sequence). V was clipped by 7 bases and J by 4 bases, with 19 bases between them.